This T cell receptor (beta chain) was sequenced in a study of cytomegalovirus exposure and HLA in healthy donors. General observations from the study: Later, an analysis found that common viral pathogens appeared to be linked with several of the most significant clusters. Equally common other TCR beta chains were less clonally expanded than HLA-associated ones, a later analysis found. The analysis excluded some indistinguishable V segments, including TRBV6-2 and TRBV6-3.

Researchers ran the PCR with 60 Vbeta and 13 Jbeta primers. Only in-frame clones appear in the TCRdb table, and some are missing; sequencing was by immunoSEQ multiplex PCR. The sample lists about 170,000 clones, 85% occurring once. Comment on this clone: What it recognizes is unknown.

Germline assignment: CDR1 WSHSY and CDR2 SAAADI. The CDR3 covers 14 residues. Trimming removed 8 bases from V and 0 bases from J, with 13 bases in between. This TCR came from a boy between 2 and 15 years old in good health and CMV-seronegative. Sequenced sample: PBMCs. The chain carries TRBV10-2 and TRBJ2-5; the D gene is possibly TRBD2 (6 bases). The CDR3 region is CASVGAGNQETQYF. DNA for the CDR3: TGCGCCAGCGTCGGTGCGGGGAACCAAGAGACCCAGTACTTC.